This T cell receptor (beta chain) was sequenced in a study of graft-versus-host responses after intestinal transplantation. This clone was recorded only once. Its antigen is unidentified. The sample contains more than one DNA sequence encoding this CDR3. The assay was immunoSEQ multiplex PCR, and TCRdb's table has in-frame clones only and misses some. The sample has about 120,000 clones, 85% to 95% seen once; the top ten hold over 0.1%. J was trimmed by 4 bases and V by 4 bases; bases with no gene match: 10. Germline V lookup: CDR1 SGHRS, CDR2 YFSETQ. The length of the CDR3 is 16 residues. This chain links TRBV5-1 with TRBJ2-3; 9 bases match TRBD2. The specimen was unstimulated CD4+ T cells sorted from spleen or lymph node cells, collected before intestinal transplant. The TCR comes from a human donor who received an intestinal transplant. In nucleotides, the CDR3 is TGCGCCAGCAGCCCGGGGAATAGCGGGAGATCAGATACGCAGTATTTT. The encoded protein is CASSPGNSGRSDTQYF. The full variable domain, completed using reference TRBV5-1 and TRBJ2-3, is KAGVTQTPRYLIKTRGQQVTLSCSPISGHRSVSWYQQTPGQGLQFLFEYFSETQRNKGNFPGRFSGRQFSNSRSEMNVSTLELGDSALYLCASSPGNSGRSDTQYFGPGTRLTVL.